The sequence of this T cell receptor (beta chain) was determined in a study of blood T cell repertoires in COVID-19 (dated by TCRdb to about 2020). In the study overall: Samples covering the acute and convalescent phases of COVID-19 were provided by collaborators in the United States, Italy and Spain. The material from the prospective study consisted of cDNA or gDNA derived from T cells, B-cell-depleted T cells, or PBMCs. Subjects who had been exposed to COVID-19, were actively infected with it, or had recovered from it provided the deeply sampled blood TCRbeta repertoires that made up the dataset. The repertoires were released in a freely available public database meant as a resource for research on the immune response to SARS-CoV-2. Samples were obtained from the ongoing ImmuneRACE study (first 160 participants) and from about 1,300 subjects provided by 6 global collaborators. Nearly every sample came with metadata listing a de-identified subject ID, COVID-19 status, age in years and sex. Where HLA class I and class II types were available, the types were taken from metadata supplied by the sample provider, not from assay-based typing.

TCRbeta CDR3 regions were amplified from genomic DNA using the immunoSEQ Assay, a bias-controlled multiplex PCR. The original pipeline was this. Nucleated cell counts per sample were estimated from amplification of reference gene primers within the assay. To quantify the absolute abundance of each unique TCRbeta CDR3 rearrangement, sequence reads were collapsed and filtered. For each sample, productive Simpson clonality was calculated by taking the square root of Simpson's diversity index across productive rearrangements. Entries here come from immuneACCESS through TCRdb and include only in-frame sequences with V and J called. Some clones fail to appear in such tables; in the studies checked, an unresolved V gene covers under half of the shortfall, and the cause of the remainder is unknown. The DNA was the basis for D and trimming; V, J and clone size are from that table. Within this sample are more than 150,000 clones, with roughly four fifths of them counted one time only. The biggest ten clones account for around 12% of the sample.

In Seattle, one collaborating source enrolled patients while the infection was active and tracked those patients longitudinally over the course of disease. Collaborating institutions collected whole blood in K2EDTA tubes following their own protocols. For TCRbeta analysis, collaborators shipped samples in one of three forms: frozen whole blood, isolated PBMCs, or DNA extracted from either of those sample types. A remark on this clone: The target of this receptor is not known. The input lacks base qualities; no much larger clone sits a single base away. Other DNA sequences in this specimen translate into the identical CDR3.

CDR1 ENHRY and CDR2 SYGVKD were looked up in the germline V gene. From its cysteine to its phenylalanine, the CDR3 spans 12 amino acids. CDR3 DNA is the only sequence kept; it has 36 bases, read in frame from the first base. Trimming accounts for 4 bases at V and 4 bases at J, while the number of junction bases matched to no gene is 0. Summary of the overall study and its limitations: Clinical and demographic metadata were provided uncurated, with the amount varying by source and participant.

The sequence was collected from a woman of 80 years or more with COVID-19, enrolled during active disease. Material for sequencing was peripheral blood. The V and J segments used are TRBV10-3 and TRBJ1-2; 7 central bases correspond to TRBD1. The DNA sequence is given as TGTGCCATCAGTGGGGACAGCTATGGCTACACCTTC. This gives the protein CAISGDSYGYTF.